This T cell receptor (beta chain) was sequenced during a study of blood T cells in healthy people across ages. The authors isolated at least 6 million PBMCs per sample. Alongside a J-beta primer mix, a sample-barcoded 5' primer served in a second PCR lasting about 7 to 12 cycles. Unique molecular identifiers of 12 random nucleotides labeled each cDNA. TCRdb re-analysed the 5' RACE reads in MiXCR, keeping a single row per CDR3 protein. The sample shows about 290,000 distinct CDR3 sequences, roughly 27% of them seen only once. V lost 4 bases, J lost 15 bases, and 26 bases lay in between. Germline assignment: CDR1 SGDLS and CDR2 YYNGEE. The CDR3 contains 15 residues. Findings and limits, study-wide: Roughly linear declines in TCR beta diversity per million T cells occurred with age.

The sample holds one count of this clonotype. Its specificity is unknown. This receptor was obtained from a woman aged 65 to 85 in good health. This sequence joins TRBV9 and TRBJ2-1, with D tentatively TRBD2 (6 bases). The sample taken for sequencing was blood. CDR3 protein: CASSPQASVKTDAFF. Written as DNA, the CDR3 is TGTGCCAGCAGCCCCCAAGCTAGCGTAAAGACCGATGCGTTCTTC. Full variable domain (remainder filled in from reference TRBV9 and TRBJ2-1): DSGVTQTPKHLITATGQRVTLRCSPRSGDLSVYWYQQSLDQGLQFLIQYYNGEERAKGNILERFSAQQFPDLHSELNLSSLELGDSALYFCASSPQASVKTDAFFGPGTRLTVL.